The rows below give T cell receptor beta chains drawn from one sample of a study of cytomegalovirus exposure and HLA in healthy donors. Data came from immunoSEQ multiplex PCR; TCRdb stores just in-frame clones and leaves some out. Its listing shows around 210,000 clones. Material: PBMCs. The receptors were gathered from a girl between 2 and 10 years old in good health and CMV-seropositive. The CDR3 runs from the conserved cysteine through the conserved F or W. Each record gives: J gene, D gene, V gene, CDR3 protein, CDR3 DNA. D genes are given only for firm matches.

TRBJ1-1,-,TRBV29-1,CSVDYGGNTEAFF,TGCAGCGTTGATTATGGAGGGAACACTGAAGCTTTCTTT
TRBJ1-2,-,TRBV28,CASSLALGATYGYTF,TGTGCCAGCAGCCTCGCTTTGGGGGCCACCTATGGCTACACCTTC
TRBJ2-7,-,TRBV7-9,CASSPEGLSTLSYEQYF,TGTGCCAGCAGCCCAGAGGGACTTTCTACCCTCTCCTACGAGCAGTACTTC
TRBJ1-1,TRBD1,TRBV11-3,CASSRTGNTEAFF,TGTGCCAGCAGCCGGACAGGGAACACTGAAGCTTTCTTT
TRBJ2-3,TRBD2,TRBV5-1,CASSLEASGSTDTQYF,TGCGCCAGCAGCTTGGAGGCTAGCGGAAGCACAGATACGCAGTATTTT
TRBJ1-6,TRBD1,TRBV6-1,CASSEGRGHNSPLHF,TGTGCCAGCAGTGAAGGCAGGGGGCATAATTCACCCCTCCACTTT
TRBJ2-5,-,TRBV11-3,CASSGHKQETQYF,TGTGCCAGCAGTGGCCACAAACAAGAGACCCAGTACTTC
TRBJ2-7,TRBD2,TRBV5-1,CASSLAKSSQKLAGEYEQYF,TGCGCCAGCAGCTTGGCCAAATCTTCTCAGAAACTAGCGGGAGAGTACGAGCAGTACTTC
TRBJ2-1,-,TRBV28,CASSPPPRYNEQFF,TGTGCCAGCAGTCCTCCCCCCCGTTACAATGAGCAGTTCTTC
TRBJ2-1,-,TRBV13,CASSSPEGPYNEQFF,TGTGCCAGCAGCTCCCCGGAGGGCCCATACAATGAGCAGTTCTTC
TRBJ2-7,TRBD2,TRBV9,CASSLGTSGSYEQYF,TGTGCCAGCAGCCTCGGGACTAGCGGGTCCTACGAGCAGTACTTC
TRBJ2-5,-,TRBV2,CASSDRRGETQYF,TGTGCCAGCAGTGACCGGCGGGGAGAGACCCAGTACTTC
TRBJ2-3,TRBD2,TRBV10-3,CAISGTSGTDTQYF,TGTGCCATCAGCGGGACTAGCGGCACAGATACGCAGTATTTT
TRBJ2-2,TRBD2,TRBV28,CASSTPGLVTGELFF,TGTGCCAGCAGTACACCGGGACTAGTTACCGGGGAGCTGTTTTTT
TRBJ2-7,TRBD2,TRBV5-6,CASSLLWIAGASYEQYF,TGTGCCAGCAGCTTGCTCTGGATAGCGGGGGCTAGCTACGAGCAGTACTTC
TRBJ1-5,-,TRBV27,CASSFAARDKPQHF,TGTGCCAGCAGTTTTGCGGCCAGGGACAAGCCCCAGCATTTT
TRBJ1-3,-,TRBV7-2,CASSQPSAGNTIYF,TGTGCCAGCAGCCAACCCAGCGCCGGAAACACCATATATTTT
TRBJ2-3,TRBD1,TRBV27,CASTRGTGYTDTQYF,TGTGCCAGCACCCGTGGGACAGGCTACACAGATACGCAGTATTTT
TRBJ1-1,TRBD1,TRBV5-4,CASSTTQGARTEAFF,TGTGCCAGCAGCACCACACAGGGGGCGAGAACTGAAGCTTTCTTT
TRBJ1-4,TRBD1,TRBV27,CASSCPGQGRTNEKLFF,TGTGCCAGCAGTTGCCCGGGACAGGGGAGAACTAATGAAAAACTGTTTTTT
TRBJ1-1,TRBD1,TRBV25-1,CASSGGQGPEAFF,TGTGCCAGCAGTGGGGGACAGGGGCCTGAAGCTTTCTTT
TRBJ1-1,-,TRBV18,CASVQPNTEAFF,TGTGCCAGCGTACAGCCGAACACTGAAGCTTTCTTT
TRBJ1-2,-,TRBV25-1,CASSERAGTGSDYGYTF,TGTGCCAGCAGTGAAAGAGCGGGAACAGGGTCCGACTATGGCTACACCTTC
TRBJ1-1,TRBD1,TRBV25-1,CASSESTGVNTEAFF,TGTGCCAGCAGTGAATCCACAGGGGTGAACACTGAAGCTTTCTTT
TRBJ2-5,-,TRBV5-6,CASSLTSLQETQYF,TGTGCCAGCAGCTTGACTAGCCTACAAGAGACCCAGTACTTC
TRBJ2-2,TRBD1,TRBV6-5,CASSLTGEGTGELFF,TGTGCCAGCAGTCTGACAGGGGAAGGCACCGGGGAGCTGTTTTTT
TRBJ2-1,-,TRBV28,CASSLQAVSSYNEQFF,TGTGCCAGCAGTTTACAGGCCGTCAGCTCCTACAATGAGCAGTTCTTC
TRBJ2-1,TRBD1,TRBV7-9,CASREGLTGFNTALKFF,TGTGCCAGCAGAGAGGGGTTGACAGGGTTTAACACAGCCCTGAAGTTCTTC
TRBJ2-1,-,TRBV28,CASSSLSYNEQFF,TGTGCCAGCAGCTCTCTCTCCTACAATGAGCAGTTCTTC
TRBJ2-7,-,TRBV10-1,CASSESGGGEQYF,TGCGCCAGCAGTGAGTCGGGAGGAGGCGAGCAGTACTTC
TRBJ2-3,-,TRBV28,CASSAGAYSTDTQYF,TGTGCCAGCAGTGCCGGTGCTTATAGCACAGATACGCAGTATTTT
TRBJ1-6,TRBD1,TRBV5-4,CASSLSGQGGSPLHF,TGTGCCAGCAGCCTGTCGGGACAGGGAGGTTCACCCCTCCACTTT
TRBJ2-7,TRBD1,TRBV5-1,CASSPVGRGIYEQYF,TGCGCCAGCAGCCCTGTTGGCAGGGGGATTTACGAGCAGTACTTC
TRBJ2-5,TRBD1,TRBV27,CASSFSRGRETQYF,TGTGCCAGCAGTTTCAGCAGGGGGCGGGAGACCCAGTACTTC
TRBJ2-1,TRBD2,TRBV6-1,CASISGLAGFDEQFF,TGTGCCAGCATCTCGGGACTAGCGGGATTCGATGAGCAGTTCTTC
TRBJ1-4,-,TRBV27,CASSPLGQNEKLFF,TGTGCCAGCAGCCCCCTTGGACAGAATGAAAAACTGTTTTTT
TRBJ1-4,-,TRBV5-1,CATARDVNEKLFF,TGCGCCACCGCGCGGGACGTGAATGAAAAACTGTTTTTT
TRBJ2-3,TRBD2,TRBV19,CASSITLAGGLTDTQYF,TGTGCCAGTAGTATCACCTTAGCGGGGGGACTCACAGATACGCAGTATTTT
TRBJ2-3,TRBD2,TRBV28,CASSSSGITDTQYF,TGTGCCAGCAGTTCTAGCGGGATCACAGATACGCAGTATTTT
TRBJ1-4,-,TRBV21-1,CASSTGQATRDRKLFF,TGTGCCAGCAGCACGGGACAGGCCACCCGGGACCGAAAACTGTTTTTT
TRBJ2-3,-,TRBV5-1,CASSLLLRDPSTDTQYF,TGCGCCAGCAGCTTGTTGTTGCGGGACCCTAGCACAGATACGCAGTATTTT
TRBJ1-1,-,TRBV7-3,CASSFGGKNTEAFF,TGTGCCAGCAGCTTTGGAGGGAAGAACACTGAAGCTTTCTTT
TRBJ1-1,-,TRBV6-1,CASSAQGKGEAFF,TGTGCCAGCAGTGCTCAGGGGAAGGGTGAAGCTTTCTTT
TRBJ2-2,-,TRBV10-1,CASRGAPPGGELFF,TGCGCCAGCAGAGGGGCACCCCCCGGAGGGGAGCTGTTTTTT
TRBJ2-1,TRBD2,TRBV9,CASSPTSGAYNEQFF,TGTGCCAGCAGCCCGACTAGCGGAGCTTACAATGAGCAGTTCTTC
TRBJ2-1,TRBD2,TRBV6-1,CASSERLAGGSSYNEQFF,TGTGCCAGCAGTGAAAGACTAGCGGGGGGAAGCTCCTACAATGAGCAGTTCTTC
TRBJ2-2,TRBD1,TRBV29-1,CSALGQGGGELFF,TGCAGCGCCTTGGGACAGGGCGGGGGGGAGCTGTTTTTT
TRBJ2-3,TRBD2,TRBV25-1,CASSGGGTDTQYF,TGTGCCAGCTCCGGGGGAGGGACAGATACGCAGTATTTT